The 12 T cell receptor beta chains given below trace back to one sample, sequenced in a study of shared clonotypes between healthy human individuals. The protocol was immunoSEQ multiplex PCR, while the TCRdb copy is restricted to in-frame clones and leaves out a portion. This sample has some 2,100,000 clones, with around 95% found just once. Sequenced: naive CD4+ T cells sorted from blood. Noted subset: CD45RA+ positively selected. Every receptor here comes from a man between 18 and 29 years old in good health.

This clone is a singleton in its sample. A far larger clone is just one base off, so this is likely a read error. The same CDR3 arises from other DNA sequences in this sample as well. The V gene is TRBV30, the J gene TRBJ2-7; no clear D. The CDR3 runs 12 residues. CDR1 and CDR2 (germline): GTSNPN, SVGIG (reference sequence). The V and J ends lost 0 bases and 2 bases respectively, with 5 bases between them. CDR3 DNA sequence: TGTGCCTGGAGTGTCCAAGCCTACGAGCAGTACTTC. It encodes CAWSVQAYEQYF.

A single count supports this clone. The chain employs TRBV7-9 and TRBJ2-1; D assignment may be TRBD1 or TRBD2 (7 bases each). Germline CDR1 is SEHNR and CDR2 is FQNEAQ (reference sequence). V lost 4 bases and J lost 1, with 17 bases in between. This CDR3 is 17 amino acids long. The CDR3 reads CASSSYQGGHSYNEQFF. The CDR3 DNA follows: TGTGCCAGCAGCTCCTATCAGGGGGGGCATTCCTACAATGAGCAGTTCTTC.

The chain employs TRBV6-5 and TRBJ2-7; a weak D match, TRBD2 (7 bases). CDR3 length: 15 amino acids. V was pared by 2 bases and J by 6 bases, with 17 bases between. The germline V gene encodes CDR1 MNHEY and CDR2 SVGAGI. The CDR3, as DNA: TGTGCCAGCAGTTACGAGGGGGGGACCGGGGCCGAGCAGTACTTC. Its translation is CASSYEGGTGAEQYF.

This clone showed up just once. Here the CDR3 reads CASSSEYGTQETQYF. The CDR3 DNA reads TGTGCCAGCAGCTCGGAATACGGGACCCAAGAGACCCAGTACTTC. The chain couples TRBV11-2 to TRBJ2-5; D assignment may be TRBD1 or TRBD2 (5 bases each). The CDR3 is 15 amino acids. Trimming took 4 bases from V and 1 from J, leaving 13 bases between them. CDR1 is SGHAT and CDR2 is FQNNGV in the germline V gene.

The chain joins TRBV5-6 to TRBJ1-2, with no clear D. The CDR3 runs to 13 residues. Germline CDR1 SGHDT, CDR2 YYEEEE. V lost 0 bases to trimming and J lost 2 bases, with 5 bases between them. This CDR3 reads CASSLEQNYGYTF. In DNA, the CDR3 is TGTGCCAGCAGCTTGGAACAGAACTATGGCTACACCTTC.

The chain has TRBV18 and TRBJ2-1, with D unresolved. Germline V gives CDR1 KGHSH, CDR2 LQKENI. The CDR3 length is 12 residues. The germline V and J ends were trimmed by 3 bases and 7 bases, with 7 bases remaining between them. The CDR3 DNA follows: TGTGCCAGCTCACCCGTGTGGAATGAGCAGTTCTTC. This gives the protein CASSPVWNEQFF.

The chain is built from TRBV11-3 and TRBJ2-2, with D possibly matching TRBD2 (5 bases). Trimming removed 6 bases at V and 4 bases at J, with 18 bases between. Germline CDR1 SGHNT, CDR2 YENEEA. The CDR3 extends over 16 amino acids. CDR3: CASSSNTPGITGELFF. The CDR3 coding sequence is TGTGCCAGCAGTTCAAATACCCCGGGAATCACCGGGGAGCTGTTTTTT.

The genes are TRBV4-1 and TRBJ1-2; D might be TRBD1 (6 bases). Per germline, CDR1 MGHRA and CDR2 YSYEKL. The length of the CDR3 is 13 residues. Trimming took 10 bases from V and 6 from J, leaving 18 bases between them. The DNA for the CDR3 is TGCGCCACCGCCAGGGGTTTCCTGGATGGCTACACCTTC. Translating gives CATARGFLDGYTF.

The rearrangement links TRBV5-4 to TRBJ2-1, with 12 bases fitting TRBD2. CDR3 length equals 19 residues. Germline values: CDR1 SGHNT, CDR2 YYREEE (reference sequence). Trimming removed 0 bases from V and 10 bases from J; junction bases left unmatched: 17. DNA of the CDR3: TGTGCCAGCAGCTTGGGTGGCAGCCGCCTAGCGGGGGGGCCGGGGGAGCAGTTCTTC. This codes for CASSLGGSRLAGGPGEQFF. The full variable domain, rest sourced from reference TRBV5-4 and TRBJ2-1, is ETGVTQSPTHLIKTRGQQVTLRCSSQSGHNTVSWYQQALGQGPQFIFQYYREEENGRGNFPPRFSGLQFPNYSSELNVNALELDDSALYLCASSLGGSRLAGGPGEQFFGPGTRLTVL.

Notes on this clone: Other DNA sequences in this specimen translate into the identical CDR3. CDR3 coding DNA: TGTGCCAGCAGCTTTTCGGGGTCGAACACTGAAGCTTTCTTT. Protein: CASSFSGSNTEAFF. This chain connects TRBV7-2 to TRBJ1-1; no clear D gene. Trimming took 3 bases from V and 1 from J, leaving 9 bases between them. Germline V CDR1 and CDR2: SGHTA, FQGNSA. CDR3 length: 14 amino acids.

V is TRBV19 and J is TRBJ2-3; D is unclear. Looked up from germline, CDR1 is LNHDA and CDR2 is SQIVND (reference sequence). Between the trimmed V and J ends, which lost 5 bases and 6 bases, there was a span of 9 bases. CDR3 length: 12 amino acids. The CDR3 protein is CASSLYMDTQYF. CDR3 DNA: TGTGCCAGTAGTCTCTACATGGATACGCAGTATTTT. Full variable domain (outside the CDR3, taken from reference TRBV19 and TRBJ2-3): DGGITQSPKYLFRKEGQNVTLSCEQNLNHDAMYWYRQDPGQGLRLIYYSQIVNDFQKGDIAEGYSVSREKKESFPLTVTSAQKNPTAFYLCASSLYMDTQYFGPGTRLTVL.

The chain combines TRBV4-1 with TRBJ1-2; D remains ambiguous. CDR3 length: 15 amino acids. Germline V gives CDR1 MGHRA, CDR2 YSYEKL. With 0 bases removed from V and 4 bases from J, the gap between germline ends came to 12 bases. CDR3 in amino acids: CASSQDRLVLYGYTF. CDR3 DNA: TGCGCCAGCAGCCAAGATCGTTTAGTACTCTATGGCTACACCTTC.